The 27 T cell receptor beta chains reported below all come from one sample, sequenced in a study of Ad26.COV2.S vaccination and SARS-CoV-2 variants. Libraries were prepared by immunoSEQ multiplex PCR; TCRdb keeps only in-frame clonotypes and omits some of them. Of some 400,000 clones detected, around nine tenths appear once; the ten largest clones hold around 2%. Treatment described: roughly 18 received Ad26.COV2.S at low or high dose, single or two shots; a few received placebo; per-sample allocation not given. After the first vaccine or placebo injection, samples were drawn on day 63. The starting material was peripheral blood, obtained in a trial of Ad26.COV2.S vaccine versus placebo. Receptors originate from a person aged 18-60 years who received the Ad26.COV2.S COVID-19 vaccine or a placebo.

This chain uses TRBV11-2 with TRBJ1-2; D might be TRBD1 (5 bases). The ends were cut back, 4 bases at V and 8 bases at J, with 14 bases in the middle. Germline CDR1 SGHAT, CDR2 FQNNGV. The CDR3 is 13 amino acids. CDR3 nucleotide sequence: TGTGCCAGCAGCTCCCCGGGACCCCGGGGCTACACCTTC. It is translated as CASSSPGPRGYTF.

This chain connects TRBV7-3 to TRBJ2-1, with 8 bases aligning to TRBD2. V trimming: 4 bases; J trimming: 5 bases; junction bases outside the gene matches: 10. The CDR3 totals 16 residues. Germline CDR1 is SGHTA and CDR2 is FQGTGA. The CDR3 is CASSSSPLAGHNEQFF. CDR3 DNA: TGTGCCAGCAGCTCATCCCCCCTAGCGGGCCACAATGAGCAGTTCTTC. Variable domain in full (rest from reference TRBV7-3 and TRBJ2-1): GAGVSQTPSNKVTEKGKYVELRCDPISGHTALYWYRQSLGQGPEFLIYFQGTGAADDSGLPNDRFFAVRPEGSVSTLKIQRTERGDSAVYLCASSSSPLAGHNEQFFGPGTRLTVL.

This chain connects TRBV5-6 to TRBJ2-1; the D gene could be TRBD1 or TRBD2 (5 bases each). The CDR3 has 15 amino acids. V was shortened by 5 bases and J by 0 bases, with 12 bases between the two germline ends. The germline V gene encodes CDR1 SGHDT and CDR2 YYEEEE. The DNA of the CDR3 is TGTGCCAGCAGTGGGGGAGTTCCCTCCTACAATGAGCAGTTCTTC. Protein sequence: CASSGGVPSYNEQFF.

The chain combines TRBV5-1 with TRBJ2-2, with 7 bases aligning to TRBD2. CDR3 length: 17 amino acids. Germline lookup yields CDR1 SGHRS and CDR2 YFSETQ. Trimming at V came to 4 bases and at J to 5 bases, leaving 14 bases not matched to a gene. CDR3: CASSLLVGGTLTGELFF. As DNA, the CDR3 is TGCGCCAGCAGCCTGCTCGTGGGGGGGACCCTTACCGGGGAGCTGTTTTTT.

V is TRBV7-2 and J is TRBJ2-3; 12 bases match TRBD2. V was pared by 3 bases and J by 0 bases, with 4 bases of the junction left unmatched. This CDR3 has 17 residues. Germline assignment: CDR1 SGHTA and CDR2 FQGNSA. CDR3 protein: CASSFGLAGTSTDTQYF. The CDR3 coding sequence is TGTGCCAGCAGCTTCGGACTAGCGGGGACTAGCACAGATACGCAGTATTTT.

This chain joins TRBV7-2 and TRBJ2-7; possible D gene TRBD1, 6 bases. V gave up 7 bases and J gave up 0 bases, with 19 bases separating them. Per the germline V gene, CDR1 is SGHTA and CDR2 is FQGNSA. The CDR3 totals 16 residues. The CDR3 is CASKTMAGTSSYEQYF. CDR3 DNA sequence: TGTGCCAGCAAAACTATGGCAGGGACAAGCTCCTACGAGCAGTACTTC.

The chain recombines TRBV9 with TRBJ2-1; the D gene is possibly TRBD2 (6 bases). This CDR3 is built from 13 residues. V shed 2 bases and J shed 6 bases, with 9 bases lying between them. Germline CDR1 reads SGDLS; CDR2 reads YYNGEE. DNA for the CDR3: TGTGCCAGCAGCGTCCTAGCGTTCAATGAGCAGTTCTTC. Amino acids: CASSVLAFNEQFF. The complete variable domain, with remaining parts taken from reference TRBV9 and TRBJ2-1, reads DSGVTQTPKHLITATGQRVTLRCSPRSGDLSVYWYQQSLDQGLQFLIQYYNGEERAKGNILERFSAQQFPDLHSELNLSSLELGDSALYFCASSVLAFNEQFFGPGTRLTVL.

The rearrangement links TRBV7-2 to TRBJ1-5; TRBD1 aligns across 7 bases. V gave up 5 bases and J gave up 0 bases; unmatched junction bases: 4. CDR3 length: 15 residues. Germline V gives CDR1 SGHTA, CDR2 FQGNSA. The CDR3 coding sequence is TGTGCCAGCAGCCTTGGACAGGATAGCAATCAGCCCCAGCATTTT. Amino acids: CASSLGQDSNQPQHF. Looking up the rest from reference TRBV7-2 and TRBJ1-5 gives the full variable domain: GAGVSQSPSNKVTEKGKDVELRCDPISGHTALYWYRQSLGQGLEFLIYFQGNSAPDKSGLPSDRFSAERTGGSVSTLTIQRTQQEDSAVYLCASSLGQDSNQPQHFGDGTRLSIL.

V is TRBV11-3 and J is TRBJ2-7; TRBD1 aligns across 11 bases. This CDR3 comprises 15 residues. Trimming took 0 bases from V and 3 from J; bases not matched to a gene: 1. The germline V gene encodes CDR1 SGHNT and CDR2 YENEEA. The DNA for the CDR3 is TGTGCCAGCAGCTTAGAGGGGACAGGGGGCTACGAGCAGTACTTC. Translating it yields CASSLEGTGGYEQYF.

The V call is TRBV5-1, the J call TRBJ2-3, with 11 bases aligning to TRBD2. Per the germline V gene, CDR1 is SGHRS and CDR2 is YFSETQ. The ends lost 3 bases at V and 0 bases at J; junction bases unmatched: 9. The CDR3 has 18 amino acids. The CDR3 DNA sequence: TGCGCCAGCAGCTCGGCCGTACTAGCGGGAGCTAGCACAGATACGCAGTATTTT. This codes for CASSSAVLAGASTDTQYF.

V is TRBV5-4 and J is TRBJ1-1; D gene unclear. Trimming took 0 bases from V and 1 from J, leaving 7 bases between them. CDR1 SGHNT and CDR2 YYREEE come from the germline V gene (reference sequence). The CDR3 has 14 amino acids. The CDR3 spells CASSLGGGNTEAFF. The CDR3 DNA reads TGTGCCAGCAGCTTGGGGGGAGGGAACACTGAAGCTTTCTTT.

The chain links TRBV10-3 to TRBJ2-7, with a possible D match to TRBD1 (6 bases). The germline V gene encodes CDR1 ENHRY and CDR2 SYGVKD. V lost 10 bases and J lost 0, with 10 bases in between. The CDR3 loop spans 12 amino acids. The CDR3 protein is CATGTLSYEQYF. The DNA for the CDR3 is TGTGCCACCGGGACACTCTCCTACGAGCAGTACTTC.

The V call is TRBV2, the J call TRBJ2-3; no definite D call. Trimming took off 7 bases at V and 2 bases at J, with 16 bases between the two ends. This CDR3 is built from 15 residues. CDR1 and CDR2 from the germline V gene are SNHLY and FYNNEI. This CDR3 is CASNKWMRHTDTQYF. The CDR3 nucleotides are TGTGCCAGCAACAAATGGATGAGACACACAGATACGCAGTATTTT.

V gene TRBV5-6 combines with J gene TRBJ2-3; TRBD1 agrees at 8 bases. Germline trimming cut 7 bases from V and 1 base from J; bases unmatched to any gene: 8. The CDR3 sequence is 15 residues long. The germline gives CDR1 SGHDT, CDR2 YYEEEE. Here the CDR3 DNA reads TGTGCCAGCCTTCATAGGACAGGGCGCACAGATACGCAGTATTTT. Protein product: CASLHRTGRTDTQYF.

The chain recombines TRBV11-3 with TRBJ2-3; TRBD1 agrees at 8 bases. The CDR3 length is 16 residues. V was pared by 3 bases and J by 3 bases, with 8 bases of the junction left unmatched. Germline V CDR1 and CDR2: SGHNT, YENEEA. The CDR3 spells CASSFRTGKVTDTQYF. Written as DNA, the CDR3 is TGTGCCAGCAGCTTCCGGACAGGGAAGGTTACAGATACGCAGTATTTT.

This chain links TRBV27 with TRBJ1-2; D is unresolved. The CDR3 is made up of 14 amino acids. Trimming left V 3 bases short and J 8 bases short, with 16 bases between. In germline, CDR1 is MNHEY, CDR2 SMNVEV (reference sequence). The CDR3 bases are TGTGCCAGCAGTTTTGGGAAAGGCGCTTTCGGCTACACCTTC. Translating gives CASSFGKGAFGYTF.

This clone was observed many times. CDR3 in DNA: TGTGCCAGCAGTTTACGTTTCGATGAGCAGTTCTTC. Amino acid sequence: CASSLRFDEQFF. The rearrangement uses TRBV28 and TRBJ2-1; no definite D call. This CDR3 is 12 amino acids long. The germline V gene has CDR1 MDHEN and CDR2 SYDVKM. The V end was cut by 2 bases, the J end by 8 bases, with 7 bases between.

The chain has TRBV6-5 and TRBJ1-1; TRBD1 might be the D (6 bases). The germline CDR1 and CDR2 sequences are MNHEY and SVGAGI. There are 15 residues in the CDR3. The V end was cut by 0 bases, the J end by 4 bases, with 12 bases between. The CDR3: CASSYSRGSSTEAFF. For the CDR3, the DNA is TGTGCCAGCAGTTACTCGAGGGGGAGCAGCACTGAAGCTTTCTTT.

Only one count was recorded for this clone. The rearrangement links TRBV27 to TRBJ2-2, with D possibly TRBD1 on 5 matching bases. The CDR3 sequence is 16 residues long. Trimming took 6 bases from V and 2 from J, leaving 16 bases between them. Germline V CDR1 and CDR2: MNHEY, SMNVEV (reference sequence). This CDR3 is CASRPDTSLNTGELFF. The CDR3 DNA follows: TGTGCCAGCAGACCGGACACAAGCCTTAACACCGGGGAGCTGTTTTTT.

The chain has TRBV9 and TRBJ2-3, with 9 bases identical to TRBD2. The CDR3 runs 15 residues. Looked up from germline, CDR1 is SGDLS and CDR2 is YYNGEE. V lost 3 bases, J lost 6 bases, and 8 bases stayed unmatched. The CDR3: CASSGHSGSGDTQYF. The CDR3 DNA is TGTGCCAGCAGCGGCCATAGCGGGAGTGGTGATACGCAGTATTTT.

V and J are TRBV24-1 and TRBJ1-2; D is uncertain. This CDR3 comprises 12 residues. Germline-derived CDR1 and CDR2 are KGHDR and SFDVKD. The V end lost 4 bases, the J end lost 11 bases, and 13 bases lay between the germline ends. CDR3 in DNA: TGTGCCACCAGTGACCCAGCCAAGGGTTACACCTTC. As protein: CATSDPAKGYTF.

This clone appeared a single time. The chain uses TRBV18 and TRBJ1-2; the match to TRBD1 covers 7 bases. This CDR3 spans 16 amino acids. V was clipped by 3 bases and J by 0 bases; unmatched bases: 7. Germline CDR1 is KGHSH and CDR2 is LQKENI. The DNA of the CDR3 is TGTGCCAGCTCACCTACAGGGGCCAGAGCTAACTATGGCTACACCTTC. Translation: CASSPTGARANYGYTF. The complete variable domain, with remaining parts taken from reference TRBV18 and TRBJ1-2, reads NAGVMQNPRHLVRRRGQEARLRCSPMKGHSHVYWYRQLPEEGLKFMVYLQKENIIDESGMPKERFSAEFPKEGPSILRIQQVVRGDSAAYFCASSPTGARANYGYTFGSGTRLTVV.

This sequence joins TRBV27 and TRBJ2-5, with a tentative D call TRBD2 (7 bases). The V and J ends lost 2 bases and 5 bases respectively, with 18 bases between them. CDR1 and CDR2 from the germline V gene are MNHEY and SMNVEV (reference sequence). The CDR3 has 16 residues. The CDR3 coding sequence is TGTGCCAGCAGTTTAGTCGGGGGGCGCAGTCAGGAGACCCAGTACTTC. It yields the protein CASSLVGGRSQETQYF.

This chain uses TRBV5-1 with TRBJ2-1; D ambiguous. V lost 2 bases to trimming and J lost 0 bases, with 9 bases between them. The length of the CDR3 is 15 residues. The germline CDR1 and CDR2 sequences are SGHRS and YFSETQ. The CDR3 spells CASSFAASSYNEQFF. CDR3 DNA sequence: TGCGCCAGCAGCTTCGCGGCAAGCTCCTACAATGAGCAGTTCTTC. Filled out from reference TRBV5-1 and TRBJ2-1, the complete variable domain reads KAGVTQTPRYLIKTRGQQVTLSCSPISGHRSVSWYQQTPGQGLQFLFEYFSETQRNKGNFPGRFSGRQFSNSRSEMNVSTLELGDSALYLCASSFAASSYNEQFFGPGTRLTVL.

V usage is TRBV28 and J usage is TRBJ1-1, with no clear D. The germline V gene encodes CDR1 MDHEN and CDR2 SYDVKM. V was cut by 8 bases and J by 5 bases, with 15 bases left in between. The CDR3 runs 13 residues. CDR3 nucleotide sequence: TGTGCCAGCCTAACTTCCACGGGGACTGAAGCTTTCTTT. It is translated as CASLTSTGTEAFF.

V usage is TRBV10-2 and J usage is TRBJ2-7; the match to TRBD1 covers 7 bases. Unmatched junction bases numbered 11, after V lost 9 bases and J lost 3 bases. The CDR3 covers 14 residues. Germline CDR1 and CDR2: WSHSY and SAAADI. CDR3: CASRSGGAYYEQYF. DNA for the CDR3: TGCGCCAGTCGCTCAGGGGGAGCCTACTACGAGCAGTACTTC.

J is TRBJ2-2 and V is TRBV19, with D unresolved. CDR1 and CDR2 (germline): LNHDA, SQIVND (reference sequence). V lost 5 bases and J lost 4, with 8 bases in between. CDR3 length: 13 residues. CDR3 region: CASSFSFTGELFF. CDR3 in DNA: TGTGCCAGTAGTTTCAGTTTCACCGGGGAGCTGTTTTTT.